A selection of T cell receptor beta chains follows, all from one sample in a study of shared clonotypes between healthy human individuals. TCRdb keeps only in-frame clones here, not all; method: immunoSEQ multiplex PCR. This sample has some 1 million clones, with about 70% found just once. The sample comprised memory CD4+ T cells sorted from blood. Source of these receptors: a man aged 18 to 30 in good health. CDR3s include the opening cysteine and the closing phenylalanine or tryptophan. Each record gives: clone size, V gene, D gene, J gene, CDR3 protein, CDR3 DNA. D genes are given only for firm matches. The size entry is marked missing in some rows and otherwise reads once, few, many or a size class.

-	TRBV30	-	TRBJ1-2	CAWRPPGGSYGYTF	TGTGCCTGGAGACCCCCGGGAGGGAGCTATGGCTACACCTTC
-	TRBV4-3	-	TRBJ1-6	CASSRKDGRREGSSSPLHF	TGCGCCAGCAGCCGGAAGGACGGCCGGAGGGAGGGTTCAAGTTCACCCCTCCACTTT
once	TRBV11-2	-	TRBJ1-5	CASSLSARLGNQPQHF	TGTGCCAGCAGCTTATCCGCGCGTCTAGGCAATCAGCCCCAGCATTTT
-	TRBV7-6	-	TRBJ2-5	CASGGLAQETQYF	TGTGCCAGCGGTGGGCTAGCGCAAGAGACCCAGTACTTC
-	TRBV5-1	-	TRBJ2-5	CASSLLGTNQETQYF	TGCGCCAGCAGCTTGTTAGGGACAAACCAAGAGACCCAGTACTTC
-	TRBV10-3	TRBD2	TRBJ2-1	CAISGSGTSGSKYNEQFF	TGTGCCATCAGTGGATCAGGAACTAGCGGGAGTAAGTACAATGAGCAGTTCTTC
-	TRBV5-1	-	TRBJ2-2	CASSVELNTGELFF	TGCGCCAGCAGTGTCGAGCTGAACACCGGGGAGCTGTTTTTT
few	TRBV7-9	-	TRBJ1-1	CADHPQESTEAFF	TGTGCGGATCATCCACAGGAATCCACTGAAGCTTTCTTT
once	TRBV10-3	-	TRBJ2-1	CAISEVRSGANEQFF	TGTGCCATCAGTGAGGTACGTTCGGGGGCGAATGAGCAGTTCTTC
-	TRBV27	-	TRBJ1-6	CASSSLGAENSPLHF	TGTGCCAGCAGTTCGCTAGGGGCCGAAAATTCACCCCTCCACTTT
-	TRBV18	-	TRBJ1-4	CASSPPEATNEKLFF	TGTGCCAGCTCACCTCCAGAAGCAACTAATGAAAAACTGTTTTTT
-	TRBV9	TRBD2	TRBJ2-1	CASSVVSSGGNYNEQFF	TGTGCCAGCAGCGTGGTCTCTAGCGGGGGGAACTACAATGAGCAGTTCTTC
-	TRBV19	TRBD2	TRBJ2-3	CASSLEGGDTQYF	TGTGCCAGTAGCCTCGAGGGAGGGGATACGCAGTATTTT
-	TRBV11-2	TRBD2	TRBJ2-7	CASSSLAGFSEQYF	TGTGCCAGCAGCTCGCTAGCGGGATTCTCCGAGCAGTACTTC